This TCR beta chain was sequenced in a study of liver allograft versus peripheral blood T cells. Whole-study context: Recipients' peripheral blood T cell receptor repertoires were compared with those in transplanted livers. Broader study findings: Intragraft T cell receptor repertoires of liver allografts were reported to differ from peripheral blood repertoires.

J was trimmed by 10 bases and V by 3 bases; bases with no gene match: 14. The CDR3 extends over 14 amino acids. Per the germline V gene, CDR1 is DFQATT and CDR2 is SNEGSKA (reference sequence). TCRdb fed the reads into MiXCR, producing one record per CDR3 protein. The sample includes 8,500 to 10,000 distinct CDR3 sequences, roughly 26% of them seen just once. Of note for this clonotype: Antigen unknown.

The rearrangement links TRBV20-1 to TRBJ1-1; 7 nucleotides agree with TRBD1. The origin of this receptor is a human patient who had a liver transplant. Some T cells may be supplied by the graft donor. CDR3 region: CSARASDRSGGAFF. CDR3 sequence (DNA): TGCAGTGCTAGGGCTTCGGACAGGTCCGGGGGAGCTTTCTTT.